The 4 T cell receptor beta chains in this list originate from one sample, sequenced in a study of response to subunit inactivated influenza vaccine. TCRdb reprocessed the RT-PCR reads via MiXCR and lists one record per CDR3 protein. The sample lists roughly 620,000 distinct CDR3 sequences, around 11% occurring once. These data were also reused for a study on T cells expressing NK-cell markers. That work contributes: 5'RACE template switching built TCR beta cDNA with unique molecular identifiers.

The sequences come from PBMCs from blood, collected on the day of vaccination. The source of these receptors is a man in his forties or fifties who received an inactivated influenza vaccine.

This clonotype turned up a few times. The chain employs TRBV5-6 and TRBJ2-1; 11 bases map to TRBD2. The CDR3 runs 15 residues. Germline CDR1 SGHDT, CDR2 YYEEEE. V dropped 6 bases and J dropped 3; count of bases not matched to a gene: 5. The CDR3 region is CASTQGLAGYNEQFF. The CDR3 region has the DNA TGTGCCAGCACCCAAGGACTAGCGGGCTACAATGAGCAGTTCTTC. The variable domain in full, with the rest retrieved from reference TRBV5-6 and TRBJ2-1, is DAGVTQSPTHLIKTRGQQVTLRCSPKSGHDTVSWYQQALGQGPQFIFQYYEEEERQRGNFPDRFSGHQFPNYSSELNVNALLLGDSALYLCASTQGLAGYNEQFFGPGTRLTVL.

The rearrangement uses TRBV7-9 and TRBJ2-2; a possible D gene is TRBD1 (6 bases). The CDR3 has 15 amino acids. V lost 5 bases and J lost 1, with 11 bases in between. Germline CDR1 reads SEHNR; CDR2 reads FQNEAQ (reference sequence). CDR3 DNA: TGTGCCAGCAGCCGGACAGAGCGGAACACCGGGGAGCTGTTTTTT. Residues: CASSRTERNTGELFF.

This clonotype was picked up many times. This chain joins TRBV7-2 and TRBJ2-3; 12 nucleotides match TRBD1. Per germline, CDR1 SGHTA and CDR2 FQGNSA. This CDR3 region has 17 residues. The V gene end was trimmed by 4 bases and the J gene end by 0 bases; junction bases not matched to a gene: 5. CDR3 in DNA: TGTGCCAGCAGCTACCGGGACAGGGGGCTTAGCACAGATACGCAGTATTTT. It is translated as CASSYRDRGLSTDTQYF.

The rearrangement joins TRBV4-2 to TRBJ2-3; 12 bases fit TRBD2. V lost 4 bases, J lost 6 bases, and 14 bases stayed unmatched. Germline CDR1 LGHNA, CDR2 YNFKEQ. The CDR3 is 18 amino acids. The CDR3 reads CASSRYSSSGGALDTQYF. Written as DNA, the CDR3 is TGTGCCAGCAGCCGATACTCATCTAGCGGGGGGGCCTTGGATACGCAGTATTTT.